What follows is one T cell receptor (beta chain) and its context. The antigen it recognizes is unknown. Per-base quality was not reported, and no clone a single base away is much larger than it. The source of the sample is a study of blood T cell repertoires in COVID-19 (dated by TCRdb to 2020 to 2022). About the study as a whole: The collaborator samples originated in the United States, Italy and Spain and spanned the acute and convalescent phases of COVID-19. The material from the prospective study consisted of cDNA or gDNA derived from T cells, B-cell-depleted T cells, or PBMCs. Subjects who had been exposed to COVID-19, were actively infected with it, or had recovered from it provided the deeply sampled blood TCRbeta repertoires that made up the dataset. The repertoires were released in a freely available public database intended as a resource for research on the immune response to SARS-CoV-2. Samples came from the ongoing ImmuneRACE study (first 160 participants) plus 1,254 subjects from 6 global collaborators. Sample metadata almost always included a de-identified subject ID, COVID-19 status, age in years and sex. HLA class I and class II types, where available, came from metadata supplied by the sample provider rather than from assay-based typing.

One collaborating source in Seattle enrolled patients during active infection and followed them longitudinally through the course of disease. Each collaborating institution followed its own protocols to collect whole blood in K2EDTA tubes. Collaborator samples were shipped for TCRbeta analysis as frozen whole blood, isolated PBMCs, or DNA extracted from either sample type. TCRbeta CDR3 regions were amplified from genomic DNA by means of the immunoSEQ Assay, a bias-controlled multiplex PCR. The source study handled its data this way. Nucleated cell counts per sample were estimated from amplification of reference gene primers within the assay. To quantify the absolute abundance of each unique TCRbeta CDR3 rearrangement, sequence reads were collapsed and filtered. For each sample, productive Simpson clonality was calculated as the square root of Simpson's diversity index over productive rearrangements. TCRdb limited this immuneACCESS table to in-frame rearrangements with V and J called. A share of clones is missing; checked studies link under half to unresolved V genes, and the rest is unexplained. For V, J and clone size, that table is used; D and trimming come from the DNA. Within this sample are 200,000 to 250,000 clones, with under 85% of them counted one time only. The ten most abundant clones make up around 1.3% of the sample.

Spanning cysteine to phenylalanine, the CDR3 consists of 13 amino acids. CDR3 DNA is the only sequence kept; it has 39 bases, read in frame from the first base. V is shortened by 1 base, J by 8 bases, and the region joining them spans 11 bases. In the germline V gene, CDR1 corresponds to SGHTA and CDR2 to FQGNSA. General study outcomes and caveats: The quantity of clinical and demographic metadata differed by source and by participant and was supplied without curation.

This TCR came from a woman aged 25 to 39 with COVID-19, enrolled during active disease. Input material: peripheral blood. The chain uses TRBV7-2 and TRBJ1-1; possibly the D gene is TRBD1, per 6 matching bases. Here is the DNA: TGTGCCAGCAGCTTAGACCCTAGGGGGGAAGCTTTCTTT. It is translated as CASSLDPRGEAFF.